This TCR beta chain stems from a study of CD8+ T cells in alopecia areata. On the study more broadly: The investigators scored severity in treated patients by the percentage of affected scalp area. Study outcomes and limitations: Many expanded lesional clones persisted in scalp and blood during tofacitinib treatment.

Extracted RNA was reverse transcribed, and the resulting cDNA served as sequencing template. Generated by immunoSEQ multiplex PCR, the TCRdb table keeps only in-frame clones and is missing some. Of 110,000 to 150,000 clones listed, about 86% are singletons. Indicated treatment: oral pan-JAK inhibitor, 5-10 mg twice daily. Worth noting for this clone: What it binds is not known.

Trimming removed 6 bases from V and 5 bases from J, with 9 bases in between. The CDR3 extends over 12 amino acids. Germline V gene data show CDR1 as MNHEY and CDR2 as SMNVEV (reference sequence). The material sequenced was CD8+ T cells sorted from blood, taken at week 4, from a patient treated with tofacitinib. This clonotype was obtained from a human donor with alopecia areata. The V call is TRBV27, the J call TRBJ2-3, with unresolved D. CDR3 sequence (DNA): TGTGCCAGCAGGGCAGGAATAGATACGCAGTATTTT. Encoded protein: CASRAGIDTQYF.